This is a list of T cell receptor beta chains from one sample in a study of T cell responses to AZD1222 COVID-19 vaccine. Measured with immunoSEQ multiplex PCR; TCRdb has only the in-frame clones, and not every one. The data contain roughly 70,000 clones, less than 85% of them singletons. The material was peripheral blood, obtained on day 0 of AZD1222 vaccination. The receptors here all came from an adult in good health. Each CDR3 is given with its conserved first and last residue. D genes are given only for firm matches. Rows give clone size only sometimes, using once, few, many, or a class for an expanded clone.

j_gene: TRBJ2-3; d_gene: TRBD2; abundance: -; v_gene: TRBV5-5; CDR3nt: TGTGCCAGCAGGCAGGGGACTAGCGGCACAGATACGCAGTATTTT; CDR3aa: CASRQGTSGTDTQYF
j_gene: TRBJ2-7; d_gene: TRBD1; abundance: -; v_gene: TRBV10-2; CDR3nt: TGCGCCAGCAGTGAAGGGACAGGGATCGAGCAGTACTTC; CDR3aa: CASSEGTGIEQYF
j_gene: TRBJ2-7; d_gene: -; abundance: once; v_gene: TRBV18; CDR3nt: TGTGCCAGCTCACCATCCGTCGCCTACGAGCAGTACTTC; CDR3aa: CASSPSVAYEQYF
j_gene: TRBJ1-6; d_gene: TRBD1; abundance: -; v_gene: TRBV25-1; CDR3nt: TGTGCCACAACAGGGGTGGGGAATTCACCCCTCCACTTT; CDR3aa: CATTGVGNSPLHF
j_gene: TRBJ2-3; d_gene: TRBD2; abundance: once; v_gene: TRBV5-4; CDR3nt: TGTGCCAGCAGCCCGGGACTAGAAACTAGCACAGATACGCAGTATTTT; CDR3aa: CASSPGLETSTDTQYF
j_gene: TRBJ1-2; d_gene: -; abundance: -; v_gene: TRBV19; CDR3nt: TGTGCCAGTAGGTGGCAGGGAGGCGGCTACACCTTC; CDR3aa: CASRWQGGGYTF
j_gene: TRBJ2-5; d_gene: -; abundance: -; v_gene: TRBV4-2; CDR3nt: TGTGCCAGCAGCCCAGGGTCAGTTTCCGAGACCCAGTACTTC; CDR3aa: CASSPGSVSETQYF
j_gene: TRBJ1-5; d_gene: TRBD1; abundance: -; v_gene: TRBV5-1; CDR3nt: TGCGCCAGCAGCAGGGACAGCAATAGCAATCAGCCCCAGCATTTT; CDR3aa: CASSRDSNSNQPQHF
j_gene: TRBJ2-1; d_gene: -; abundance: -; v_gene: TRBV6-5; CDR3nt: TGTGCCAGCAGTCCCGACAGAGTTTACAATGAGCAGTTCTTC; CDR3aa: CASSPDRVYNEQFF
j_gene: TRBJ1-1; d_gene: -; abundance: -; v_gene: TRBV19; CDR3nt: TGTGCCAGTAGTATCGGAATTGAACGGGGGGCTAAGCTGAACACTGAAGCTTTCTTT; CDR3aa: CASSIGIERGAKLNTEAFF
j_gene: TRBJ1-1; d_gene: -; abundance: -; v_gene: TRBV6-4; CDR3nt: TGTGCCAGCAGTGACTCGACAGCGAACACTGAAGCTTTCTTT; CDR3aa: CASSDSTANTEAFF
j_gene: TRBJ2-5; d_gene: TRBD2; abundance: -; v_gene: TRBV2; CDR3nt: TGTGCCAGCAGTCCCGGGACTAGGATCGAAGAGACCCAGTACTTC; CDR3aa: CASSPGTRIEETQYF
j_gene: TRBJ2-3; d_gene: -; abundance: -; v_gene: TRBV4-2; CDR3nt: TGTGCCAGCAGAGGGGGGGATACGCAGTATTTT; CDR3aa: CASRGGDTQYF
j_gene: TRBJ2-1; d_gene: TRBD1; abundance: -; v_gene: TRBV27; CDR3nt: TGTGCCAGCGGATCTACAGGGGGCAGTGAGCAGTTCTTC; CDR3aa: CASGSTGGSEQFF
j_gene: TRBJ1-3; d_gene: -; abundance: -; v_gene: TRBV5-4; CDR3nt: TGTGCCAGCAAGTCGGCCGTCGGAAACACCATATATTTT; CDR3aa: CASKSAVGNTIYF
j_gene: TRBJ2-7; d_gene: -; abundance: -; v_gene: TRBV9; CDR3nt: TGTGCCAGCAGCGTGGACGGGCAGGGGGGCCTACAGGTCGAGCAGTACTTC; CDR3aa: CASSVDGQGGLQVEQYF
j_gene: TRBJ2-7; d_gene: -; abundance: few; v_gene: TRBV5-6; CDR3nt: TGTGCCAGCAGGTCACTGTCCGAGCAGTACTTC; CDR3aa: CASRSLSEQYF
j_gene: TRBJ1-2; d_gene: -; abundance: -; v_gene: TRBV27; CDR3nt: TGTGCCAGCAGTCAAAACTGGGCCAATGGCTACACCTTC; CDR3aa: CASSQNWANGYTF
j_gene: TRBJ1-1; d_gene: -; abundance: -; v_gene: TRBV5-1; CDR3nt: TGCGCCAGCAGACGGTCCTCCCTAGGGCTCACTGAAGCTTTCTTT; CDR3aa: CASRRSSLGLTEAFF
j_gene: TRBJ1-1; d_gene: -; abundance: -; v_gene: TRBV10-3; CDR3nt: TGTGCCATCAGTGAGGGCTTGTACCCGAACACTGAAGCTTTCTTT; CDR3aa: CAISEGLYPNTEAFF
j_gene: TRBJ1-4; d_gene: TRBD1; abundance: -; v_gene: TRBV9; CDR3nt: TGTGCCAGCAGCGTAGGCATAGGACAGGGGGAGGAAAAACTGTTTTTT; CDR3aa: CASSVGIGQGEEKLFF
j_gene: TRBJ1-2; d_gene: TRBD1; abundance: -; v_gene: TRBV7-2; CDR3nt: TGTGCCAGCAGCACGGGACAGCCATCTAACTATGGCTACACCTTC; CDR3aa: CASSTGQPSNYGYTF
j_gene: TRBJ2-3; d_gene: TRBD2; abundance: -; v_gene: TRBV30; CDR3nt: TGTGCCTGGAGTGTGTCACGTAGCGGGGGGTCCTCCGTCACAGATACGCAGTATTTT; CDR3aa: CAWSVSRSGGSSVTDTQYF
j_gene: TRBJ2-7; d_gene: TRBD2; abundance: -; v_gene: TRBV7-8; CDR3nt: TGTGCCAGCAGCTTAGCTTTTACCGGGACTAGCGGGAGGAACGAGCAGTACTTC; CDR3aa: CASSLAFTGTSGRNEQYF
j_gene: TRBJ1-2; d_gene: -; abundance: -; v_gene: TRBV6-1; CDR3nt: TGTGCCAGCAGTGAATTGGGAGGTTATGGCTACACCTTC; CDR3aa: CASSELGGYGYTF
j_gene: TRBJ2-1; d_gene: TRBD1; abundance: -; v_gene: TRBV6-1; CDR3nt: TGTGCCAGCAGTGAATATGGGGCGGGACAGGTCTACAATGAGCAGTTCTTC; CDR3aa: CASSEYGAGQVYNEQFF
j_gene: TRBJ2-7; d_gene: TRBD2; abundance: -; v_gene: TRBV5-1; CDR3nt: TGCGCCAGCAGCTGGCAGGCGGGAGCAAGCTACGAGCAGTACTTC; CDR3aa: CASSWQAGASYEQYF
j_gene: TRBJ1-6; d_gene: -; abundance: few; v_gene: TRBV2; CDR3nt: TGTGCCAGCAGGGTTGCCTATAATTCACCCCTCCACTTT; CDR3aa: CASRVAYNSPLHF
j_gene: TRBJ2-5; d_gene: TRBD1; abundance: once; v_gene: TRBV4-2; CDR3nt: TGTGCCAGCAGCCAAGAAGGGGGCGTCGGGACCCAGTACTTC; CDR3aa: CASSQEGGVGTQYF
j_gene: TRBJ2-2; d_gene: -; abundance: -; v_gene: TRBV6-6; CDR3nt: TGTGCCAGCAGTCCCTCGGCGGGGATTTTCACCGGGGAGCTGTTTTTT; CDR3aa: CASSPSAGIFTGELFF
j_gene: TRBJ1-5; d_gene: -; abundance: -; v_gene: TRBV5-8; CDR3nt: TGTGCCAGCAGCTTGGGGGCAACGTTCGATCAGCCCCAGCATTTT; CDR3aa: CASSLGATFDQPQHF
j_gene: TRBJ2-5; d_gene: -; abundance: -; v_gene: TRBV4-1; CDR3nt: TGCGCCAGCAGCCAAGATGGAGGTGGGGGAGCAGAGACCCAGTACTTC; CDR3aa: CASSQDGGGGAETQYF
j_gene: TRBJ2-7; d_gene: -; abundance: -; v_gene: TRBV6-2/TRBV6-3; CDR3nt: TGTGCCAGCAGTCAAGCCGGGACCCCAACCTACGAGCAGTACTTC; CDR3aa: CASSQAGTPTYEQYF
j_gene: TRBJ2-7; d_gene: -; abundance: -; v_gene: TRBV7-8; CDR3nt: TGTGCCAGCAGCCTCGGAGCCTCCTACGAGCAGTACTTC; CDR3aa: CASSLGASYEQYF
j_gene: TRBJ1-2; d_gene: -; abundance: -; v_gene: TRBV2; CDR3nt: TGTGCCAGCAGCCGAGCCCCAGGGGCTGGCTATGGCTACACCTTC; CDR3aa: CASSRAPGAGYGYTF
j_gene: TRBJ1-2; d_gene: -; abundance: -; v_gene: TRBV6-5; CDR3nt: TGTGCCAGCAGTCGAACCAGTTACTATGGCTACACCTTC; CDR3aa: CASSRTSYYGYTF
j_gene: TRBJ1-2; d_gene: -; abundance: -; v_gene: TRBV27; CDR3nt: TGTGCCAGCAGTTTAGGGTTCGGTCAGGGCTACACCTTC; CDR3aa: CASSLGFGQGYTF
j_gene: TRBJ1-2; d_gene: TRBD1; abundance: -; v_gene: TRBV18; CDR3nt: TGTGCCAGCTCACCACCGGGACAGAGGTATAGTGATGGCTACACCTTC; CDR3aa: CASSPPGQRYSDGYTF
j_gene: TRBJ2-1; d_gene: TRBD2; abundance: -; v_gene: TRBV11-3; CDR3nt: TGTGCCAGCAAGACTAGCGGGGGACATGAGCAGTTCTTC; CDR3aa: CASKTSGGHEQFF
j_gene: TRBJ1-2; d_gene: -; abundance: -; v_gene: TRBV5-4; CDR3nt: TGTGCCAGCAGCTTGGCCCCGGCCAGGACCTATGGCTACACCTTC; CDR3aa: CASSLAPARTYGYTF
j_gene: TRBJ1-1; d_gene: -; abundance: -; v_gene: TRBV4-2; CDR3nt: TGTGCCAGCAGGTTGGGGGAGGGACGAATGAACACTGAAGCTTTCTTT; CDR3aa: CASRLGEGRMNTEAFF
j_gene: TRBJ2-5; d_gene: -; abundance: -; v_gene: TRBV15; CDR3nt: TGTGCCACCAGCAGAGATTCGAGGGGGGGCTGGGAGACCCAGTACTTC; CDR3aa: CATSRDSRGGWETQYF
j_gene: TRBJ2-1; d_gene: TRBD2; abundance: -; v_gene: TRBV3-1/TRBV3-2; CDR3nt: TGTGCCAGCAGCCACACTAGCGGGAGCAATGAGCAGTTCTTC; CDR3aa: CASSHTSGSNEQFF
j_gene: TRBJ1-3; d_gene: TRBD1; abundance: once; v_gene: TRBV6-5; CDR3nt: TGTGCCAGCAGGACAGGGCAAGGAAACACCATATATTTT; CDR3aa: CASRTGQGNTIYF
j_gene: TRBJ1-6; d_gene: -; abundance: -; v_gene: TRBV6-4; CDR3nt: TGTGCCAGCAGTGACTGTCGGACGCCGAGCTCCTATAATTCACCCCTCCACTTT; CDR3aa: CASSDCRTPSSYNSPLHF
j_gene: TRBJ2-7; d_gene: -; abundance: -; v_gene: TRBV2; CDR3nt: TGTGCCACCGGCCGGGACACCTACGAGCAGTACTTC; CDR3aa: CATGRDTYEQYF
j_gene: TRBJ1-2; d_gene: TRBD1; abundance: -; v_gene: TRBV5-1; CDR3nt: TGCGCCAGCAGCTTGGAGGGACAGGGTGTCTATGGCTACACCTTC; CDR3aa: CASSLEGQGVYGYTF
j_gene: TRBJ2-7; d_gene: -; abundance: once; v_gene: TRBV6-5; CDR3nt: TGTGCCAGCAGTTACTCGATGGGGGGACGGACCTACGAGCAGTACTTC; CDR3aa: CASSYSMGGRTYEQYF
j_gene: TRBJ1-1; d_gene: TRBD1; abundance: once; v_gene: TRBV19; CDR3nt: TGTGCCAGTAGGGATGTGGCAGGGGGCGTGGGCACTGAAGCTTTCTTT; CDR3aa: CASRDVAGGVGTEAFF
j_gene: TRBJ1-5; d_gene: -; abundance: -; v_gene: TRBV7-8; CDR3nt: TGTGCCAGCAGCTTTGACAGGTTTAGTCAGCCCCAGCATTTT; CDR3aa: CASSFDRFSQPQHF
j_gene: TRBJ1-3; d_gene: -; abundance: once; v_gene: TRBV10-2; CDR3nt: TGCGCCAGCAGCGGAGTACCAGGAAACACCATATATTTT; CDR3aa: CASSGVPGNTIYF